The T cell receptor beta chain under discussion was sequenced for a study of blood T cells in healthy people across ages. Combining a sample-barcoded 5' primer with a J-beta primer mix, a second PCR ran for about 6 to 12 cycles. TCRdb re-derived calls from the 5' RACE reads in MiXCR, one entry per CDR3 protein. This table has 500,000 to 600,000 distinct CDR3 sequences, 25% to 30% appearing once. CDR1 is MDHEN and CDR2 is SYDVKM in the germline V gene. The V gene lost 9 bases and the J gene lost 4 bases, with 16 bases spanning the gap. The CDR3 is 14 amino acids. This chain joins TRBV28 and TRBJ1-5; no clear D gene. This clonotype originated in a woman aged 70 to 79 in good health. The sequencing input was blood. CDR3 DNA: TGTGCCAGAAGTCCCACGGCGGGGAATCAGCCCCAGCATTTT. This sequence encodes CARSPTAGNQPQHF.